This T cell receptor beta chain is from a study of T cell responses to AZD1222 COVID-19 vaccine (TCRdb year 2021). Regarding the complete study: Because spike-specific TCR depth and breadth did not differ between the two schedules, AZD1222 recipients who got a second dose at roughly 4 weeks were pooled with those who got a second dose at roughly 12 weeks. TCR sequencing covered some 240 trial participants: 200 to 220 given two doses of AZD1222 and approximately 25 given two doses of MenACWY control vaccine. Trial participants were enrolled into age subgroups of 18-55, 56-69 and 70-plus years, which contained approximately 150, 28 and 58 TCR-sequenced participants, respectively. Study-wide conclusions, independent of this receptor: No day 14 peak-response samples were available, so repertoires were characterized only after the peak T cell response. CD4 TCRs associated with the vaccine covered the entire spike protein, and the dominant responses were in regions 160-218 and 743-854. A significant rise in spike-specific TCR breadth and depth was observed after two AZD1222 doses relative to day 0 and relative to MenACWY recipients. Participants were mostly white British, with more females than males. The authors suggested clonal diversity may have been underestimated. Reportedly, close to half of the unique spike-specific TCRs recognized epitopes lying outside the regions that are mutated in the B.1.351 and B.1.1.7 variants. Conclusions about previously exposed vaccinees are limited because only five to seven AZD1222 recipients were SARS-CoV-2 seropositive at baseline. In the small 56-69-year group, the increase in depth fell short of significance, most likely because of low power.

The time point label, as the study defines it: baseline before first vaccination. The vaccinee samples were drawn from two UK trials, COV001 and COV002, one of which was a single-blind randomized controlled phase 2/3 trial testing AZD1222 (ChAdOx1 nCoV-19) in healthy adults. For TCRbeta chain sequencing, PBMC samples from trial participants were taken at day 0 and at day 28 after the second dose. The CDR3 regions of human TCRbeta chains were subjected to immunosequencing. In the source study's methods: TCRs in the repertoires were matched against a reference library of SARS-CoV-2-specific TCRs that had been generated with the MIRA antigen-specificity platform. Breadth meant the fraction of unique TCRs that were SARS-CoV-2-associated, whereas depth meant the fraction of total T cells that were SARS-CoV-2-associated. Using the MIRA data, every spike-specific TCR was mapped to the spike region that the TCR reacted to and assigned to either a CD4 or a CD8 class. Log10-transformed breadth and depth values were compared by one-way ANOVA with Sidak's multiple comparisons tests. Sourced from immuneACCESS, this table was stored by TCRdb with only in-frame sequences that have V and J called. A share of the clones is absent; for the studies checked, an unresolved V gene accounts for under half, and the remainder has no known explanation. D and trimming were read from the DNA, whereas the V and J calls and clone size are those reported in that table. This sample gives about 150,000 clones in total; about nine tenths of them show up just once. 5.1% of the sample lies in the top ten.

Comment on this clone: It has no known antigen specificity. No qualities accompany the bases; no much larger clone lies one base away.

V is reduced by 3 bases and J by 4 bases, leaving a spacing of 7 bases between them. The germline V gene gives CDR1 as SGHRS and CDR2 as YFSETQ. Counted from cysteine to phenylalanine, this CDR3 has 13 amino acids. The only DNA kept is the CDR3, 39 bases in frame from the first base. The sequencing used peripheral blood, collected on day 0 of AZD1222 vaccination. The TCR was taken from an adult in good health. Recombination connected TRBV5-1 to TRBJ2-2; the D gene cannot be resolved reliably. For the CDR3, the sequence is CASSSLSTGELFF. Read as DNA, the sequence is TGCGCCAGCAGCTCCCTAAGCACCGGGGAGCTGTTTTTT. Reference TRBV5-1 and TRBJ2-2 proteins supply the regions before and after the CDR3; the full variable domain is: KAGVTQTPRYLIKTRGQQVTLSCSPISGHRSVSWYQQTPGQGLQFLFEYFSETQRNKGNFPGRFSGRQFSNSRSEMNVSTLELGDSALYLCASSSLSTGELFFGEGSRLTVL.